This T cell receptor (beta chain) is from a study of regulatory T cells in long-lasting Graves disease. This clonotype has at least ten counts. Time point here: newly diagnosed GD, antithyroid drugs for less than 3 months. The TCR library was made from RNA extracted from PBMCs. V was clipped by 2 bases and J by 3 bases; unmatched bases: 5. CDR3 size: 16 residues. The germline CDR1 and CDR2 sequences are SQVTM and ANQGSEA. Combining iRepertoire HTBI primers with Arm-PCR of CDR3 regions, the authors built TCR beta libraries. From the multiplex PCR reads, TCRdb called clonotypes with MiXCR, one entry per CDR3 protein. The table shows 530,000 or so distinct CDR3 sequences, with about 15% occurring only once. This same sample was also taken into another study, of T cells in Graves' hyperthyroidism and ophthalmopathy.

The sample here was peripheral blood mononuclear cells (PBMCs), taken at new diagnosis, from a patient treated with antithyroid drugs. V is TRBV29-1 and J is TRBJ2-5; TRBD2 aligns across 14 bases. The receptor's source is a man younger than 35 with Graves disease. As DNA, the CDR3 is TGCAGCGTTGAAACCCCGGGACTAGCGGGAGAAGAGACCCAGTACTTC. It encodes CSVETPGLAGEETQYF.